Each of the 25 T cell receptor beta chains below was sequenced from the same sample in a study of Ad26.COV2.S vaccination and SARS-CoV-2 variants. Profiling relied on immunoSEQ multiplex PCR, and the TCRdb table lists in-frame clones only, not all of them. The sample carries 440,000 or so clones, around 92% recorded once. Treatment here: 19 received Ad26.COV2.S at low or high dose, single or two shots; a few received placebo; per-sample allocation not given. Each sample was drawn 63 days after the first injection (of vaccine or placebo). The specimen was peripheral blood, collected in a trial of Ad26.COV2.S vaccine versus placebo. The receptor set was obtained from a person aged 18-65 years who received the Ad26.COV2.S COVID-19 vaccine or a placebo.

This chain links TRBV29-1 with TRBJ2-2; 12 positions match TRBD2. V was pared by 4 bases and J by 5 bases, with 11 bases of the junction left unmatched. This CDR3 is 17 amino acids long. The germline V gene encodes CDR1 SQVTM and CDR2 ANQGSEA. CDR3 bases: TGCAGCGTTGTGTACCATCTAGCGGGGGGGCCTACCGGGGAGCTGTTTTTT. This translates into CSVVYHLAGGPTGELFF.

The chain employs TRBV7-8 and TRBJ2-5, with 13 bases fitting TRBD2. There are 15 residues in the CDR3. Germline CDR1 is SGHVS and CDR2 is FQNEAQ. V lost 5 bases, J lost 4 bases, and 4 bases stayed unmatched. CDR3 DNA: TGTGCCAGCAGCCGGAGACTAGCGGGGGGAGAGACCCAGTACTTC. Translation: CASSRRLAGGETQYF.

CDR3 sequence: CASSSYSRATNEKLFF. In nucleotides, the CDR3 is TGTGCCAGCAGTTCCTATTCCCGAGCAACTAATGAAAAACTGTTTTTT. V usage is TRBV6-5 and J usage is TRBJ1-4; no reliable D call. The V gene lost 4 bases and the J gene lost 0 bases, with 12 bases spanning the gap. Germline V gene lookup returns CDR1 MNHEY and CDR2 SVGAGI. This CDR3 region has 16 residues.

This chain connects TRBV5-6 to TRBJ1-4, with 7 bases aligning to TRBD1. The CDR3 runs to 15 residues. Germline assignment: CDR1 SGHDT and CDR2 YYEEEE. With V trimmed by 4 bases and J by 0 bases, 3 bases remained unmatched. Here the CDR3 DNA reads TGTGCCAGCAGCCTACAGGGGTCAACTAATGAAAAACTGTTTTTT. This gives the protein CASSLQGSTNEKLFF. The full variable domain, with the rest looked up from reference TRBV5-6 and TRBJ1-4, is DAGVTQSPTHLIKTRGQQVTLRCSPKSGHDTVSWYQQALGQGPQFIFQYYEEEERQRGNFPDRFSGHQFPNYSSELNVNALLLGDSALYLCASSLQGSTNEKLFFGSGTQLSVL.

The chain employs TRBV13 and TRBJ2-3, with 12 bases lining up with TRBD2. Germline V gene lookup returns CDR1 PRHDT and CDR2 FYEKMQ (reference sequence). The CDR3 covers 18 residues. V shed 5 bases and J 2 bases; nucleotides not matched to a gene: 11. In nucleotides, the CDR3 is TGTGCCAGCAGCCATCGACTAGCGGGGGTCGCGAACACAGATACGCAGTATTTT. It codes for CASSHRLAGVANTDTQYF.

A few counts support this clone. A much larger clone sits a single nucleotide away, making a read error possible. The chain carries TRBV6-5 and TRBJ1-1; unclear D gene. The V end was cut by 2 bases, the J end by 1 base, with 5 bases between. Germline lookup yields CDR1 MNHEY and CDR2 SVGAGI. This CDR3 has 13 residues. CDR3 bases: TGTGCCAGCAGTTACGGGGAGAACACTGAAGCTTTCTTT. The encoded protein is CASSYGENTEAFF.

The chain combines TRBV18 with TRBJ1-2, with D perhaps matching TRBD1 (5 bases). The CDR3 totals 18 residues. V lost 2 bases, J lost 4 bases, and 23 bases lay in between. Germline lookup yields CDR1 KGHSH and CDR2 LQKENI. CDR3: CASSPLRQFEAPIYGYTF. The CDR3 DNA follows: TGTGCCAGCTCACCATTGAGACAGTTCGAAGCCCCCATCTATGGCTACACCTTC. The whole variable domain, filled in from reference TRBV18 and TRBJ1-2, reads NAGVMQNPRHLVRRRGQEARLRCSPMKGHSHVYWYRQLPEEGLKFMVYLQKENIIDESGMPKERFSAEFPKEGPSILRIQQVVRGDSAAYFCASSPLRQFEAPIYGYTFGSGTRLTVV.

The chain links TRBV5-8 to TRBJ2-1; either TRBD1 or TRBD2 may fit D (5 bases each). Germline CDR1 reads SGHTS; CDR2 reads YDEGEE. The CDR3 runs 16 residues. Trimming pared 6 bases from V and 3 bases from J, leaving 19 bases between. The CDR3 sequence is CASTPFGTRNYNEQFF. DNA for the CDR3: TGTGCCAGCACCCCCTTTGGGACCCGAAACTACAATGAGCAGTTCTTC.

This rearrangement joins TRBV12-5 to TRBJ2-3, with 7 bases that match TRBD1. Unmatched junction bases numbered 18, after V lost 9 bases and J lost 3 bases. The CDR3 is made up of 17 amino acids. Looked up from germline, CDR1 is LGHNT and CDR2 is FRNRAP. The CDR3 DNA sequence: TGTGCTAGCGAATTACCGGGACAGCCTGAAAATACAGATACGCAGTATTTT. This codes for CASELPGQPENTDTQYF.

The J gene is TRBJ1-3, the V gene TRBV9; D call uncertain. The CDR3 covers 16 residues. Trimming stripped 0 bases from V and 0 bases from J, with 10 bases between. The germline V gene has CDR1 SGDLS and CDR2 YYNGEE. In DNA, the CDR3 is TGTGCCAGCAGCGTAGCAGGACCCCGCTCTGGAAACACCATATATTTT. It codes for CASSVAGPRSGNTIYF.

This clone has just one count. This chain links TRBV4-1 with TRBJ2-7; 9 bases line up with TRBD2. The CDR3 totals 16 residues. Looked up from germline, CDR1 is MGHRA and CDR2 is YSYEKL. The ends lost 4 bases at V and 2 bases at J; junction bases unmatched: 9. The CDR3 reads CASSPPNSGGTYEQYF. CDR3 sequence (DNA): TGCGCCAGCAGCCCCCCCAATAGCGGGGGAACCTACGAGCAGTACTTC.

CDR3: CASSQFTGEQYF. CDR3 nucleotide sequence: TGTGCCAGCAGCCAATTCACAGGGGAGCAGTACTTC. The chain carries TRBV14 and TRBJ2-7; a weak D match, TRBD1 (6 bases). The V gene's germline CDR1 is SGHDN and CDR2 FVKESK. This CDR3 spans 12 amino acids. V lost 2 bases, J lost 7 bases, and 9 bases lay in between.

This clone was counted once. The chain carries TRBV5-1 and TRBJ2-3; a weak D match, TRBD2 (5 bases). The CDR3 runs 14 residues. Trimming pared 5 bases from V and 5 bases from J, leaving 15 bases between. CDR1 is SGHRS and CDR2 is YFSETQ in the germline V gene. CDR3 sequence (DNA): TGCGCCAGCAGTCCACGGGAATTAAGAGATACGCAGTATTTT. This gives the protein CASSPRELRDTQYF. Full variable domain (missing parts from reference TRBV5-1 and TRBJ2-3): KAGVTQTPRYLIKTRGQQVTLSCSPISGHRSVSWYQQTPGQGLQFLFEYFSETQRNKGNFPGRFSGRQFSNSRSEMNVSTLELGDSALYLCASSPRELRDTQYFGPGTRLTVL.

This clone was picked up one time. The rearrangement uses TRBV18 and TRBJ2-3; possible D gene TRBD2, 5 bases. Per the germline V gene, CDR1 is KGHSH and CDR2 is LQKENI. V lost 0 bases, J lost 6 bases, and 10 bases lay in between. This CDR3 has 14 amino acids. As DNA, the CDR3 is TGTGCCAGCTCACCACCCCCCGGCGGGGATACGCAGTATTTT. This gives the protein CASSPPPGGDTQYF. Together with reference TRBV18 and TRBJ2-3, the CDR3 gives the full variable domain: NAGVMQNPRHLVRRRGQEARLRCSPMKGHSHVYWYRQLPEEGLKFMVYLQKENIIDESGMPKERFSAEFPKEGPSILRIQQVVRGDSAAYFCASSPPPGGDTQYFGPGTRLTVL.

The chain carries TRBV5-5 and TRBJ2-3; a possible D gene is TRBD1 (6 bases). Germline values: CDR1 SGHKS, CDR2 YYEKEE (reference sequence). The CDR3 length is 16 residues. The V and J ends lost 5 bases and 0 bases respectively, with 16 bases between them. As DNA, the CDR3 is TGTGCCAGCAGACCCGACTACAGGGATAGCACAGATACGCAGTATTTT. Its translation: CASRPDYRDSTDTQYF.

The CDR3 DNA reads as TGTGCCAGCAGTCCTGGACAGGTTTTAGATTCACCCCTCCACTTT. Encoded protein: CASSPGQVLDSPLHF. This chain connects TRBV28 to TRBJ1-6, with 7 bases lining up with TRBD1. Germline values: CDR1 MDHEN, CDR2 SYDVKM. This CDR3 region has 15 residues. Trimming removed 5 bases from V and 8 bases from J; junction bases left unmatched: 9.

This clone occurred once. The chain links TRBV18 to TRBJ1-2; D is unresolved. The CDR3 loop spans 20 amino acids. V was pared by 1 base and J by 2 bases, with 26 bases between. Per the germline V gene, CDR1 is KGHSH and CDR2 is LQKENI. CDR3 sequence reads: CASSPQTPIWGSSVNYGYTF. Here the CDR3 DNA reads TGTGCCAGCTCACCACAGACCCCAATCTGGGGATCTAGCGTCAACTATGGCTACACCTTC. Using reference TRBV18 and TRBJ1-2 for the parts outside the CDR3, the full variable domain is NAGVMQNPRHLVRRRGQEARLRCSPMKGHSHVYWYRQLPEEGLKFMVYLQKENIIDESGMPKERFSAEFPKEGPSILRIQQVVRGDSAAYFCASSPQTPIWGSSVNYGYTFGSGTRLTVV.

V and J are TRBV6-5 and TRBJ2-7, with D unclear. CDR3 size: 14 residues. Germline assignment: CDR1 MNHEY and CDR2 SVGAGI. V shed 5 bases and J shed 0 bases, with 11 bases lying between them. CDR3 amino acids: CASSRTASSYEQYF. In nucleotides, the CDR3 is TGTGCCAGCAGTCGGACGGCTAGCTCCTACGAGCAGTACTTC.

The chain is built from TRBV6-2 or TRBV6-3 and TRBJ2-1; the D is unclear. Germline CDR1 and CDR2: MNHEY and SVGEGT. The CDR3 covers 14 residues. V lost 4 bases and J lost 0, with 7 bases in between. The CDR3: CASSFTGSYNEQFF. CDR3 bases: TGTGCCAGCAGTTTCACGGGCTCCTACAATGAGCAGTTCTTC.

The J gene is TRBJ1-6, the V gene TRBV7-9, with 7 bases lining up with TRBD1. The CDR3 loop spans 15 amino acids. Germline-derived CDR1 and CDR2 are SEHNR and FQNEAQ (reference sequence). V shed 5 bases, J shed 7 bases, and the junction held 8 bases outside the gene matches. This chain's CDR3 is CASSPPGTENSPLHF. CDR3 sequence (DNA): TGTGCCAGCAGCCCCCCCGGGACAGAGAATTCACCCCTCCACTTT.

The chain recombines TRBV5-4 with TRBJ1-3; D is ambiguous. Germline V CDR1 and CDR2: SGHNT, YYREEE (reference sequence). The V end lost 10 bases, the J end lost 0 bases, and 8 bases lay between the germline ends. CDR3 size: 12 residues. The CDR3 nucleotides read TGTGCCTGCGGGGACTCTGGAAACACCATATATTTT. Protein product: CACGDSGNTIYF.

Concerning this clone itself: In the same sample, other DNA sequences code for this CDR3. The chain links TRBV27 to TRBJ1-5; tentatively, D is TRBD1 (5 bases). The germline V and J ends were trimmed by 2 bases and 3 bases, with 8 bases remaining between them. Germline assignment: CDR1 MNHEY and CDR2 SMNVEV (reference sequence). This CDR3 region has 14 residues. DNA for the CDR3: TGTGCCAGCAGTTTAACAGGTATCAATCAGCCCCAGCATTTT. Translating gives CASSLTGINQPQHF.

J is TRBJ2-7 and V is TRBV7-6; the D gene is possibly TRBD2 (6 bases). V dropped 1 base and J dropped 1 base, with 17 bases sitting between them. The germline V gene has CDR1 SGHVS and CDR2 FNYEAQ. The length of the CDR3 is 17 residues. The CDR3 DNA follows: TGTGCCAGCAGCTTAGACCCAAGCGGGTGGAATTCCTACGAGCAGTACTTC. This gives the protein CASSLDPSGWNSYEQYF.

V is TRBV4-3 and J is TRBJ1-2; 8 bases map to TRBD1. Per germline, CDR1 LGHNA and CDR2 YSLEER. There are 15 residues in the CDR3. With V trimmed by 3 bases and J by 2 bases, 5 bases remained unmatched. CDR3 bases: TGCGCCAGCAGCCACGCAGGGGGCACCAACTATGGCTACACCTTC. The encoded protein is CASSHAGGTNYGYTF.

The chain links TRBV7-2 to TRBJ2-5; the D gene is possibly TRBD2 (5 bases). Per the germline V gene, CDR1 is SGHTA and CDR2 is FQGNSA. V lost 5 bases and J 5 bases, leaving 12 bases between the germline ends. The CDR3 has 13 residues. CDR3 DNA: TGTGCCAGCAGCCAAAGGGAGATCGAGACCCAGTACTTC. Residues: CASSQREIETQYF.